The 20 T cell receptor beta chains given below trace back to one sample, sequenced in a study of CD8 T cells in Susac syndrome. RNA was extracted with the RNeasy kit, and a quantity of roughly 0.45 to 1 ug was reverse transcribed using random hexamers. One entry per CDR3 protein, called by TCRdb with MiXCR from the immunoSEQ multiplex PCR reads. The sample records 210,000 or so distinct CDR3 sequences, around nine tenths being singletons. Sequences were obtained from CD8+ T cells from PBMCs. The receptors derive from a human donor with multiple sclerosis.

Turning to this clonotype: The CDR3 does not close with the conserved phenylalanine or tryptophan, likely indicating a read error. The chain links TRBV7-9 to TRBJ2-7; 10 bases agree with TRBD1. Germline lookup yields CDR1 SEHNR and CDR2 FQNEAQ (reference sequence). This CDR3 is 15 amino acids long. V lost 3 bases to trimming and J lost 0 bases; unmatched junction nucleotides: 2. The CDR3 loop reads CASSLGQGTSYEQYS. The CDR3 nucleotides are TGTGCCAGCAGCTTGGGACAGGGGACCTCCTACGAGCAGTACTCC.

J is TRBJ2-7 and V is TRBV5-1; D is possibly TRBD2 (5 bases). The CDR3 is 16 amino acids. Trimming took 0 bases from V and 2 from J, leaving 15 bases between them. Germline values: CDR1 SGHRS, CDR2 YFSETQ. CDR3 residues: CASSLAPVEETYEQYF. DNA for the CDR3: TGCGCCAGCAGCTTGGCCCCCGTGGAGGAAACCTACGAGCAGTACTTC.

The genes are TRBV2 and TRBJ1-6; 7 nucleotides align to TRBD1. Germline V gene lookup returns CDR1 SNHLY and CDR2 FYNNEI. V lost 8 bases and J lost 8; bases outside the gene matches: 12. The CDR3 is made up of 15 amino acids. In nucleotides, the CDR3 is TGTGCCAGCCTCGACGGCGCAGGGGGTTATTCACCCCTCCACTTT. This encodes CASLDGAGGYSPLHF.

This clonotype was detected once. The chain recombines TRBV13 with TRBJ2-4; D not certain. The length of the CDR3 is 13 residues. The germline V and J ends were trimmed by 5 bases and 0 bases, with 5 bases remaining between them. Germline V CDR1 and CDR2: PRHDT, FYEKMQ (reference sequence). CDR3 in DNA: TGTGCCAGCAGCGAAGTAGCCAAAAACATTCAGTACTTC. Protein product: CASSEVAKNIQYF.

This clonotype appeared once. The rearrangement joins TRBV6-4 to TRBJ1-1; D is ambiguous. The germline V gene has CDR1 MRHNA and CDR2 SNTAGT. Trimming pared 3 bases from V and 0 bases from J, leaving 5 bases between. This CDR3 comprises 13 residues. The CDR3, as DNA: TGTGCCAGCAGTGAGGGTGTGAACACTGAAGCTTTCTTT. Residues: CASSEGVNTEAFF.

The chain combines TRBV4-3 with TRBJ1-1; D is unclear. Deletions cut 2 bases from V and 6 bases from J, with 13 bases between. The CDR3 is made up of 14 amino acids. Looked up from germline, CDR1 is LGHNA and CDR2 is YSLEER. DNA for the CDR3: TGCGCCAGCAGCCAATGGGTCCACTGGGCTGAAGCTTTCTTT. It is translated as CASSQWVHWAEAFF.

The rearrangement uses TRBV7-9 and TRBJ2-7; D is perhaps TRBD1 (5 bases). The CDR3 covers 14 residues. Trimming left V 5 bases short and J 2 bases short, with 13 bases between. Per germline, CDR1 SEHNR and CDR2 FQNEAQ (reference sequence). The chain's CDR3 is CASSPDSYAYEQYF. For the CDR3, the DNA is TGTGCCAGCAGCCCCGACAGCTACGCCTACGAGCAGTACTTC.

The chain uses TRBV2 and TRBJ2-3; D might be TRBD2 (5 bases). Trimming shortened V by 4 bases and J by 4 bases, and 21 bases separated the two germline ends. This CDR3 region has 17 residues. Germline V gene sequence: CDR1 SNHLY, CDR2 FYNNEI. CDR3 coding DNA: TGTGCCAGCAGTGTCCCACGACTACGTAGAGGCGCAGATACGCAGTATTTT. It codes for CASSVPRLRRGADTQYF.

This rearrangement joins TRBV5-6 to TRBJ2-7; 7 bases agree with TRBD1. Germline V lookup: CDR1 SGHDT, CDR2 YYEEEE. V shed 3 bases, J shed 7 bases, and the junction held 16 bases outside the gene matches. The CDR3 extends over 16 amino acids. CDR3 region: CASSSVLFRDREEQYF. For the CDR3, the DNA is TGTGCCAGCAGCTCGGTCCTATTCCGAGACAGGGAAGAGCAGTACTTC.

The rearrangement joins TRBV30 to TRBJ1-2; D may be TRBD1 (6 bases). Trimming took off 7 bases at V and 4 bases at J, with 13 bases between the two ends. The V gene's germline CDR1 is GTSNPN and CDR2 SVGIG (reference sequence). This CDR3 spans 12 amino acids. The CDR3 region is CASVLGGYGYTF. CDR3 coding DNA: TGTGCCTCAGTATTAGGGGGCTATGGCTACACCTTC.

This clonotype was recorded only once. The chain employs TRBV20-1 and TRBJ1-6; TRBD1 might be the D (5 bases). Germline lookup yields CDR1 DFQATT and CDR2 SNEGSKA (reference sequence). The CDR3 sequence is 15 residues long. Trimming stripped 0 bases from V and 5 bases from J, with 11 bases between. CDR3: CSARDQGENNSPLHF. CDR3 coding DNA: TGCAGTGCTAGAGACCAGGGAGAGAATAATTCACCCCTCCACTTT.

Here the CDR3 reads CASSFYRSNEQYF. The CDR3 DNA reads TGTGCCAGCAGCTTCTATCGATCCAACGAGCAGTACTTC. The rearrangement joins TRBV5-6 to TRBJ2-7; no firm D call. The CDR3 length is 13 residues. The V and J ends lost 2 bases and 5 bases respectively, with 11 bases between them. CDR1 SGHDT and CDR2 YYEEEE come from the germline V gene.

The chain links TRBV9 to TRBJ2-7; D might be TRBD2 (5 bases). Germline assignment: CDR1 SGDLS and CDR2 YYNGEE. The CDR3 consists of 14 residues. V lost 0 bases to trimming and J lost 2 bases, with 9 bases between them. CDR3 region: CASSVGAEAYEQYF. CDR3 DNA: TGTGCCAGCAGCGTAGGAGCGGAGGCCTACGAGCAGTACTTC.

J is TRBJ2-7 and V is TRBV6-5, with 8 positions matching TRBD2. The V gene's germline CDR1 is MNHEY and CDR2 SVGAGI. The V gene end was trimmed by 11 bases and the J gene end by 5 bases; junction bases not matched to a gene: 14. The length of the CDR3 is 14 residues. CDR3 nucleotide sequence: TGTGCCTCATTTCCTGCGGGGGGATTCCACGAGCAGTACTTC. As protein: CASFPAGGFHEQYF.

The chain couples TRBV7-9 to TRBJ1-1, with TRBD1 as a possible D gene (6 bases). The CDR3 consists of 14 residues. V was pared by 1 base and J by 7 bases, with 13 bases between. Germline loops: CDR1 SEHNR, CDR2 FQNEAQ (reference sequence). The CDR3 nucleotides read TGTGCCAGCAGCTTAGTGGGGGGCGAGCTTGAAGCTTTCTTT. It translates to CASSLVGGELEAFF. Full variable domain (remainder filled in from reference TRBV7-9 and TRBJ1-1): DTGVSQNPRHKITKRGQNVTFRCDPISEHNRLYWYRQTLGQGPEFLTYFQNEAQLEKSRLLSDRFSAERPKGSFSTLEIQRTEQGDSAMYLCASSLVGGELEAFFGQGTRLTVV.

The chain is built from TRBV6-2 or TRBV6-3 and TRBJ2-5, with 15 positions matching TRBD2. V lost 6 bases and J lost 4; bases outside the gene matches: 9. This CDR3 is 17 amino acids long. Germline V gene lookup returns CDR1 MNHEY and CDR2 SVGEGT. The CDR3 region has the DNA TGTGCCAGCAGCCCTGGACTAGCGGGAGGGCCGGGAGAGACCCAGTACTTC. Translating it yields CASSPGLAGGPGETQYF.

The gene calls are TRBV20-1 and TRBJ2-1; TRBD1 aligns across 8 bases. Germline V gene lookup returns CDR1 DFQATT and CDR2 SNEGSKA (reference sequence). Losses at the gene ends were 5 bases for V and 7 bases for J; bases not matched to a gene: 10. CDR3 length equals 14 residues. The CDR3 sequence: CSAFRQGRGNEQFF. Written as DNA, the CDR3 is TGCAGTGCTTTTAGACAGGGGCGCGGAAATGAGCAGTTCTTC.

The J gene is TRBJ2-1, the V gene TRBV12-3 or TRBV12-4; 10 nucleotides agree with TRBD1. The CDR3 has 19 amino acids. The V gene end was trimmed by 5 bases and the J gene end by 0 bases; junction bases not matched to a gene: 13. CDR3 loop: CASSRQGAYGTPSYNEQFF. The CDR3 nucleotides read TGTGCCAGCAGTAGACAGGGGGCCTACGGGACTCCCTCCTACAATGAGCAGTTCTTC.

The chain is built from TRBV15 and TRBJ1-5, with D possibly matching TRBD1 (6 bases). V lost 0 bases to trimming and J lost 5 bases, with 11 bases between them. The CDR3 sequence is 15 residues long. The germline V gene encodes CDR1 LNHNV and CDR2 YYDKDF (reference sequence). The CDR3 coding sequence is TGTGCCACCAGCAGAGATCGGGGGGCCCATCAGCCCCAGCATTTT. This sequence encodes CATSRDRGAHQPQHF. The full variable domain, rest sourced from reference TRBV15 and TRBJ1-5, is DAMVIQNPRYQVTQFGKPVTLSCSQTLNHNVMYWYQQKSSQAPKLLFHYYDKDFNNEADTPDNFQSRRPNTSFCFLDIRSPGLGDTAMYLCATSRDRGAHQPQHFGDGTRLSIL.

This clonotype was seen only a few times. The chain has TRBV7-2 and TRBJ2-1; possibly TRBD2 for D (6 bases). The CDR3 runs 15 residues. V was pared by 2 bases and J by 0 bases, with 8 bases between. Germline CDR1 is SGHTA and CDR2 is FQGNSA. The CDR3 DNA follows: TGTGCCAGCAGCTTACCGGGAGTCTCCTACAATGAGCAGTTCTTC. Encoded protein: CASSLPGVSYNEQFF.